This T cell receptor (beta chain) comes out of a study of cytomegalovirus exposure and HLA in healthy donors (TCRdb year 2017). Broadly, across the study: An earlier analysis of approximately 640 of the donors reported about 250 Gb of sequence data and roughly 100 million unique TCR beta sequences from about 200 million T cells. An early release that covered 640 HLA-typed donors contained approximately 300 gigabases of sequencing data and 70 million to 100 million unique TCR sequences. Of the roughly 420 genotyped donors, approximately 81% were placed in the genetic ancestry cluster associated with self-reported Caucasian donors. The study aimed to test whether cataloging public T cell receptors could reveal signatures of past pathogen exposure. Using immunosequencing, the study profiled T cell repertoires from fewer than 700 subjects and related those repertoires to cytomegalovirus serostatus. A separate validation cohort of roughly 120 different subjects was used in addition to the 666-subject first cohort. To predict cytomegalovirus infection status, the study combined high-throughput TCR immunosequencing, statistical association of individual TCRs with disease status, and machine learning. A later analysis re-analyzed previously published TCR beta repertoires from approximately 670 donors and added high-resolution HLA genotyping to study TCR occurrence patterns. Rather than using new phenotypic data, the later analysis identified candidate immune exposures from TCR beta sequences and from how often those sequences occurred across donors. In an earlier analysis of over 550 of the donors, high-throughput TCR beta sequencing was used to judge whether each TCR beta V gene segment behaved as functional or pseudogenic. Alongside the repertoire data, information on donor age, sex, ethnicity and CMV serostatus was compiled. In a later genetic analysis, genome-wide SNP genotypes for about three fifths of the roughly 670 donors were used, and that subset was treated as a discovery cohort. Every repertoire in the discovery cohort had been generated on one and the same sequencing platform. HLA typing included class I and class II loci at four-digit resolution. Typing coverage varied by locus: roughly 620-640 donors for A, B, C, DRB1 and DQB1; under 550 for DQA1; more than 600 for DPA1; roughly 450 for DPB1. Because of strong linkage in the cohort, a handful of DR-DQ haplotypes were treated as single units for association and clustering. Among about 400 genotyped donors of the cohort, an average of approximately 240,000 unique TCR beta nucleotide sequences was sequenced per donor, of which roughly 17% were non-productive.

Findings and caveats that apply to the study as a whole: Compared with the 666-donor mean, donors in an Asian-associated ancestry cluster had fewer N-insertions in productive TCRs, according to a later genetic analysis. The study gave a list of some 150 TCR beta chains associated with cytomegalovirus. In a later analysis, TCR association rates were found to vary across HLA loci, with the most associated TCRs seen for DRB1 alleles and the fewest for HLA-C alleles. Compared with equally common non-associated chains, HLA-associated TCR beta chains in a later analysis were more clonally expanded and had lower generation probabilities. Most TCR sequences were seen in very few donors, while some public TCRs were found in many individuals. A later analysis associated 15,000 to 20,000 TCR beta sequences with specific HLA alleles at a false discovery rate of 0.05. Some IMGT-functional V segments, including TRBV6-2 and TRBV6-3, could not be told apart with the 87-base-pair reads, so those segments were excluded. The presence/absence analyses assumed that sequencing depth was roughly uniform across donors, and that assumption may not be true. CMV serostatus was the only immune exposure information available for the cohort. In both the original and validation cohorts, the classifier was reported to diagnose cytomegalovirus status with high specificity and sensitivity. A cluster of highly shared sequence variants was judged likely to be a technical artifact of the sequencing pipeline. According to a later analysis, most CMV-associated TCR beta chains appeared to be HLA-restricted, and the HLA associations seemed to be driven largely by CMV exposure. The authors suggested that the approach could potentially be extended to other disease states and immunological phenotypes. V-gene and J-gene trimming of TCR beta chains was associated with a missense DCLRE1C variant in a later genetic analysis, and the association was replicated in an independent cohort. Assigning TCR associations to individual alleles was difficult when HLA alleles, especially DR and DQ, strongly co-occurred. According to a later analysis, parvovirus B19, influenza, CMV and Epstein-Barr virus appeared linked to several top co-occurrence clusters. In this cohort, only TCR beta chains were sequenced, and detectable features were limited by the absence of alpha or paired-chain data. Correlated functional status among segregating V segments might reflect linkage disequilibrium, but an unknown experimental factor could not be ruled out. In vitro tests confirmed that three of the cytomegalovirus-associated TCR beta chains recognize cytomegalovirus antigens. HLA typing was unavailable for some donors at each locus, so association tests used only the typed subset. A further reported finding was that TCR beta sequences accurately predicted the HLA-A and HLA-B alleles for most subjects in the first cohort. Broadly in line with IMGT annotations, most TCR beta V segments showed up in productive rearrangements about 90% or about 30% of the time in an earlier analysis of about 500 of the donors. Because counts were too low, seventeen rarely observed V segments, including chromosome 9 orphons, were excluded from the earlier analysis of a few hundred of the donors.

Library preparation used the immunoSEQ multiplex PCR assay. For the multiplex PCR, a mixture combining 60 forward primers for TCR Vbeta segments and 13 reverse primers for TCR Jbeta segments was used. The CDR3 region of rearranged TCR beta genes was amplified from genomic DNA by a multiplex PCR assay. The Illumina HiSeq System was used to sequence the amplified TCR beta libraries as 87-base-pair reads. In the authors' own workflow: In a later analysis, 77 million or so unique TCR beta chains were counted across the 500 to 850 repertoires, and about 9.9 million of these chains were shared by at least two donors. Raw reads were error-corrected and collapsed into unique sequences by a nearest-neighbor algorithm in which closely related sequences were merged to remove PCR and sequencing errors. CDR3 sequences were aligned to IMGT reference sequences to assign V, D and J gene segments. For a sequence to be retained, a match of at least six nucleotides was required to both a V gene segment and a J gene segment. Rearrangements were called productive when the CDR3 lacked stop codons and stayed in frame with V and J; all others were non-productive. Following IMGT convention, CDR3 was defined as the stretch from the second conserved V-encoded cysteine up to the conserved J-encoded phenylalanine. The earlier analysis of about 570 of the donors excluded any sequence lacking an unambiguous match to a single V gene segment. In an earlier analysis of 587 of the donors, V segments were called functional above 56.7% productive rearrangements and were called segregating when the between-donor standard deviation exceeded 5%. A statistical classification framework was built for diagnosing cytomegalovirus status from the catalog of TCR beta chain sequences. In a later analysis, V and J genes were assigned by comparing TCR nucleotide sequences against IMGT/GENE-DB human TR gene sequences. Using the TCRdist pipeline, a later analysis assigned CDR3 sequences along with most-parsimonious VDJ recombination scenarios. In a later analysis, each TCR beta chain was defined by its CDR3 amino acid sequence together with its V-gene family, and reads without a unique V-gene family were excluded. To address suspected cross-contamination and a sequencing artifact, a later analysis removed 550 to 750 highly shared, low-generation-probability nucleotide sequences. In a later analysis, a clonal expansion index for each public chain was calculated from normalized within-repertoire ranks of inferred template counts. In a later analysis, generation probabilities were computed with a VDJ recombination model fitted to out-of-frame rearrangements, and the resulting probabilities were checked against IGoR. In a later analysis, TCR-TCR, TCR-HLA and TCR-CMV co-occurrence was scored with hypergeometric tests, and a repertoire-size bias correction was applied to TCR pairs. A later analysis estimated false discovery rates by permuting HLA or CMV assignments 20 times. In a later analysis, co-occurring TCRs were grouped using DBSCAN, and TCRdist sequence similarity was added for clustering within HLA-allele-positive subsets. Repertoires with fewer than 30,000 or more than 120,000 public chains, plus five repertoires with anomalous nucleotide sharing, were excluded from co-occurrence clustering. As stored in TCRdb, this immuneACCESS dataset retains in-frame rearrangements with V and J assigned. A fraction of the clones does not appear; measured against another copy, unresolved V genes explain less than half of the discrepancy, and the remainder lacks a known reason. Clone size and V and J calls were adopted from that table, with D and trimming inferred from the DNA. The table for this sample lists around 150,000 clones; around four fifths of them were counted only once. The top ten constitute 3.4% of the sample.

Worth noting for this clone: The specificity of this receptor is unknown. Per-nucleotide qualities are absent, and no much larger clonotype sits a single base away.

Trimming costs V 6 bases and J 2 bases, and their ends lie 10 bases apart. The CDR3 covers 13 residues, taking in both the cysteine and the phenylalanine. Only CDR3 DNA remains: 39 bases, in frame from the first base. CDR1 KGHSH and CDR2 LQKENI are derived from the germline V gene. The cohort comprised several hundred healthy bone marrow donors. Cohort members were all nominally healthy when sampled, although unrecorded immune exposures were likely present. The donor was CMV seronegative and belonged to the group of over 350 seronegative cohort members. Every donor gave a peripheral blood sample, and the peripheral blood mononuclear cells from that sample were used for TCR beta sequencing. Genomic DNA was extracted from the blood cell samples with the Qiagen DNeasy Blood Extraction Kit.

The clonotype originates from a male donor in good health and CMV-seronegative. The chain uses TRBV18 and TRBJ2-5; perhaps TRBD2 is the D gene, with 6 bases matching. Sequencing input: PBMCs. The CDR3 loop reads CASSSGTQETQYF. The nucleotide sequence is TGTGCCAGCTCGTCCGGGACTCAAGAGACCCAGTACTTC.